This paragraph covers one T cell receptor (beta chain) sequence. Its antigen remains unknown. Trimming pared 5 bases from V and 4 bases from J, leaving 6 bases between. CDR1 and CDR2 (germline): SGHTA, FQGNSA. This CDR3 region has 11 residues. Sequenced by immunoSEQ multiplex PCR; TCRdb stores in-frame clones only, minus some. The sample yields 100,000 to 150,000 clones, approximately 95% seen once. Separate from the roughly 700-subject first cohort, the roughly 130-subject validation cohort was the one that the donors belonged to. This entry is derived from a study of cytomegalovirus exposure and HLA in healthy donors. Study details: In a later analysis, the roughly 130 validation repertoires were reported to have used the same platform as the approximately 700 first-cohort repertoires. Findings and limits, study-wide: A classifier reportedly called cytomegalovirus status with high sensitivity and specificity. The investigators catalogued 150 to 200 TCR beta chains as cytomegalovirus-associated.

This sequence joins TRBV7-2 and TRBJ2-7; unclear D gene. Sequencing input: PBMCs. The source is a man aged 18-30 years in good health and CMV-seronegative. The CDR3 nucleotides are TGTGCCAGCAGCGTCTCGTACGAGCAGTACTTC. Residues: CASSVSYEQYF.